These T cell receptor beta chains were read from a single sample in a study of shared clonotypes between healthy human individuals. The assay was immunoSEQ multiplex PCR, and TCRdb's table has in-frame clones only and misses some. The profile shows 2.3 million or so clones, more than 85% of them singletons. Sequencing input: naive CD4+ T cells from PBMCs. The receptors come from a man aged 18 to 29 in good health. Some clones in this sample may be carry-over from other donors' samples. Both conserved end residues are part of each CDR3. The order of the fields is V gene, clone size, J gene, D gene, CDR3 DNA, CDR3 protein. A D gene is named only where the DNA matches it firmly. The listing skips clone size in some rows; elsewhere it reads once, few, many or a size class.

TRBV10-3	NA	TRBJ1-1	NA	TGTGCCATCAGGGGGAGCTGGACGGACACTGAAGCTTTCTTT	CAIRGSWTDTEAFF
TRBV5-1	NA	TRBJ2-6	NA	TGCGCCAGCAGCTTGGGAGGTGCGCAACGGATCTCTGGGGCCAACGTCCTGACTTTC	CASSLGGAQRISGANVLTF
TRBV28	NA	TRBJ1-2	NA	TGTGCCAGCAGCATGGGGGGCCTTCCAAGGGCCCGGACCTTC	CASSMGGLPRARTF
TRBV19	once	TRBJ1-1	TRBD1	TGTGCCAGTAGTACTCCTTCTCAGACAGGGATTAACACTGAAGCTTTCTTT	CASSTPSQTGINTEAFF
TRBV5-1	once	TRBJ2-1	TRBD1	TGCGCCAGCAGCTTCCAGGGACAGGGAGGGAATGAGCAGTTCTTC	CASSFQGQGGNEQFF
TRBV19	NA	TRBJ1-2	NA	TGTGCCAGTAGTATAGTAGACGGATTGAATGGCTACACCTTC	CASSIVDGLNGYTF
TRBV5-1	NA	TRBJ1-1	TRBD1	TGCGCCAGCAGCTCCACGAGACAGGGACGTGACACTGAAGCTTTCTTT	CASSSTRQGRDTEAFF
TRBV7-2	NA	TRBJ1-2	NA	TGTGCCAGCAGCTTAGAGGAGGGCTACACCTTC	CASSLEEGYTF
TRBV28	NA	TRBJ1-5	NA	TGTGCCAGCAGGAAGTTGGGTCCCTTTAGCAATCAGCCCCAGCATTTT	CASRKLGPFSNQPQHF
TRBV13	NA	TRBJ2-7	NA	TGTGCCAGCAGACCCTCGGGGAGGGGGTTCTCCTACGAGCAGTACTTC	CASRPSGRGFSYEQYF
TRBV30	NA	TRBJ2-4	NA	TGTGCCTGGAGTGTTTGGGGAGGCAAAAACATTCAGTACTTC	CAWSVWGGKNIQYF
TRBV28	NA	TRBJ2-7	TRBD2	TGTGCCAGCAGTCCCTCTAGCGGGAGATACGAGCAGTACTTC	CASSPSSGRYEQYF
TRBV28	once	TRBJ1-4	NA	TGTGCCAGCAGCCGGTTCGGCCAGGGGCGTAATGAAAAACTGTTTTTT	CASSRFGQGRNEKLFF
TRBV28	NA	TRBJ2-1	NA	TGTGCCAGTACCGGGGGCTACAATGAGCAGTTCTTC	CASTGGYNEQFF
TRBV5-4	NA	TRBJ1-1	NA	TGTGCCAGCAGCTTGCCGGGGGCGCATACGACTGAAGCTTTCTTT	CASSLPGAHTTEAFF
TRBV29-1	NA	TRBJ1-2	NA	TGCAGCGTTGAAGGAGGAGCAGGGCACAACGGCTATACCTTC	CSVEGGAGHNGYTF
TRBV7-2	once	TRBJ1-4	NA	TGTGCCAGCAGCCCCGTCGCAGGGCTGGGTGAAAAACTGTTTTTT	CASSPVAGLGEKLFF
TRBV19	NA	TRBJ1-5	NA	TGTGCCAGTAGGGGATCGTTTCTCAATCAGCCCCAGCATTTT	CASRGSFLNQPQHF
TRBV19	NA	TRBJ1-1	NA	TGTGCCAGTAGTAGTGACCTGAACACTGAAGCTTTCTTT	CASSSDLNTEAFF
TRBV9	NA	TRBJ2-3	TRBD2	TGTTTCCCCCAAGCGGGAGGGCTGACAGATACGCAGTATTTT	CFPQAGGLTDTQYF
TRBV28	NA	TRBJ2-7	NA	TGTGCCAGCAGTTTAATAGCCGGGGCGGACAATTTCTACGAGCAGTACTTC	CASSLIAGADNFYEQYF
TRBV4-3	NA	TRBJ2-5	TRBD2	TGCGCCAGCAGCCAAGAGTGGGGCGGGAGGTCCCAAGAGACCCAGTACTTC	CASSQEWGGRSQETQYF
TRBV21-1	NA	TRBJ2-2	NA	TGTGCCAGCAGCAAAGATGAGACTAGCGTAAACACCGGGGAGCTGTTTTTT	CASSKDETSVNTGELFF
TRBV6-6	NA	TRBJ1-5	NA	TGTGCCAGCTATGGGGCGGGTCAGCCCCAGCATTTT	CASYGAGQPQHF
TRBV28	NA	TRBJ2-7	NA	TGTGCCACCAAAAAACCCGGCGCAGGGAATGACGAGCAGTACTTC	CATKKPGAGNDEQYF
TRBV18	NA	TRBJ2-3	NA	TGTGCCAGCTCCAAGCAGGGCACAGATACGCAGTATTTT	CASSKQGTDTQYF
TRBV28	NA	TRBJ2-1	NA	TGTGCCAGCAGTTTATATCCCCTCGTGGGAGAGCAGTTCTTC	CASSLYPLVGEQFF
TRBV6-5	NA	TRBJ2-7	NA	TGTGCCAGCAGTTACTCAGGGTTGTTCCTCTACGAGCAGTACTTC	CASSYSGLFLYEQYF
TRBV7-2	NA	TRBJ2-7	NA	TGTGCCAGCAGCTTAGGGTGGGCTGGCCCCTACGAGCAGTACTTC	CASSLGWAGPYEQYF
TRBV6-1	NA	TRBJ2-7	NA	TGTGCCAGCAGTGGTACATCCAGCAACCCCCTCGAGCAGTACTTC	CASSGTSSNPLEQYF
TRBV10-3	few	TRBJ1-2	NA	TGTGCCATCAGTGAGGTGGGGATAGGCGGCTACACCTTC	CAISEVGIGGYTF
TRBV28	once	TRBJ1-3	NA	TGTGCCAGCAGTTCCCTGGCCTCTGGAAACACCATATATTTT	CASSSLASGNTIYF
TRBV5-4	NA	TRBJ2-2	TRBD1	TGTGCCAGCAGCTTGGGAGGGACAGGGAACACCGGGGAGCTGTTTTTT	CASSLGGTGNTGELFF
TRBV6-6	once	TRBJ1-3	NA	TGTGCCAGCACCCCCCCAGGATCTGGAAACACCATATATTTT	CASTPPGSGNTIYF
TRBV28	NA	TRBJ2-5	TRBD1	TGTGCCAGCGCCCCTTCCTCAGGGGGCCAAGAGGCCCAGTACTTC	CASAPSSGGQEAQYF
TRBV29-1	NA	TRBJ2-3	NA	TGCAGCGTTCGGCACAGGGCTGCAGATACGCAGTATTTT	CSVRHRAADTQYF
TRBV9	once	TRBJ2-3	TRBD2	TGTGCCAGCAGCAACGTAGCGGGAGGGACCACAGATACGCAGTATTTT	CASSNVAGGTTDTQYF
TRBV10-3	NA	TRBJ1-2	NA	TGTGCCATCAGTGAGGGGGAGACTGGCTACACCTTC	CAISEGETGYTF
TRBV4-1	NA	TRBJ2-6	TRBD1	TGCGCCAGCAGGTACGCACCCGGGACAGGTGCCGGGGTCAACGTCCTGACTTTC	CASRYAPGTGAGVNVLTF
TRBV7-2	NA	TRBJ1-2	NA	TGTGCCAGCAGCTTACGCTGGGATGGCTACACCTTC	CASSLRWDGYTF
TRBV27	NA	TRBJ2-1	TRBD2	TGTGCCAGCAGTTCCCCGGGACTAGCACTGGGCGAGCAGTTCTTC	CASSSPGLALGEQFF
TRBV7-8	NA	TRBJ2-1	NA	TGTGCCAGCAGCCCAAGGGGCGGGGGCAGTGAGCAGTTCTTC	CASSPRGGGSEQFF